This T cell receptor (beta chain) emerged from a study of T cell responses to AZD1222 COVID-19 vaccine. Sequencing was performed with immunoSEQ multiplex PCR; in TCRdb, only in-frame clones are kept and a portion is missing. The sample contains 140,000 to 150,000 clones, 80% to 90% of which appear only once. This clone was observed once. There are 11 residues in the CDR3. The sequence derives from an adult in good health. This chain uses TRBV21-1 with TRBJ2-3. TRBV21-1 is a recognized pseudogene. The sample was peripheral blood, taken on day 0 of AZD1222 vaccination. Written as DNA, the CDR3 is TGTGCCAGCCTTGACGCAGATACGCAGTATTTT. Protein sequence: CASLDADTQYF.